This T cell receptor beta chain stems from a study of OX40 agonist ivuxolimab in advanced cancers. On the study more broadly: An agonistic human IgG2 monoclonal antibody against OX40 (CD134) was given.

The J segment lost 5 bases and the V segment lost 3 bases, leaving 11 bases of the junction unmatched. Per the germline V gene, CDR1 is SGHAT and CDR2 is FQNNGV. The CDR3 is 16 residues long. The method was immunoSEQ multiplex PCR; TCRdb's version includes in-frame clones alone and lacks a portion of them. The table has roughly 76,000 clones, 70% to 90% seen once. Collection of blood occurred at baseline, at cycle 4 day 1, and at cycle 7 day 1. Concerning this clone itself: The antigen is unknown.

Broader study findings: No determination was made of the antigen specificity of the expanded peripheral T cells.

The sequence came from an adult with an advanced solid tumor such as melanoma, head and neck, liver or kidney cancer. The V call is TRBV11-2, the J call TRBJ2-5; 8 bases fit TRBD1. The material sequenced was CD4+ or CD8+ T cells sorted from blood, taken in a trial of the OX40 agonist ivuxolimab. The chain's CDR3 is CASSLWGRTGGETQYF. CDR3 sequence (DNA): TGTGCCAGCAGCTTGTGGGGACGCACAGGGGGGGAGACCCAGTACTTC. Variable domain in full (rest from reference TRBV11-2 and TRBJ2-5): EAGVAQSPRYKIIEKRQSVAFWCNPISGHATLYWYQQILGQGPKLLIQFQNNGVVDDSQLPKDRFSAERLKGVDSTLKIQPAKLEDSAVYLCASSLWGRTGGETQYFGPGTRLLVL.